The 28 T cell receptor beta chains below come from one sample, sequenced in a study of shared clonotypes between healthy human individuals. The method was immunoSEQ multiplex PCR; TCRdb's version includes in-frame clones alone and lacks a portion of them. The sample lists 650,000 to 700,000 clones; around 91% were seen once. Material for sequencing was memory CD8+ T cells from PBMCs. Subset denoted: CD45RO+ cells pooled with CCR7-negative TemRA cells. The receptors come from a man between 18 and 35 years old in good health. Some clones in this sample may be carry-over from other donors' samples.

The chain couples TRBV2 to TRBJ2-7, with D possibly TRBD2 on 6 matching bases. The CDR3 contains 13 residues. Trimming removed 3 bases at V and 4 bases at J, with 10 bases between. The germline V gene encodes CDR1 SNHLY and CDR2 FYNNEI. CDR3 region: CASSDFSGYEQYF. CDR3 DNA sequence: TGTGCCAGCAGTGATTTCAGCGGGTACGAGCAGTACTTC.

This clone has only one observation. This chain joins TRBV4-1 and TRBJ2-1, with 8 positions matching TRBD2. V shed 5 bases, J shed 3 bases, and the junction held 12 bases outside the gene matches. Germline assignment: CDR1 MGHRA and CDR2 YSYEKL. This CDR3 has 17 residues. This CDR3 is CASSNPMAGLVYNEQFF. The CDR3 bases are TGCGCCAGCAGCAATCCAATGGCGGGACTAGTCTACAATGAGCAGTTCTTC.

This chain links TRBV9 with TRBJ2-1, with TRBD1 matching over 7 bases. The length of the CDR3 is 16 residues. V dropped 7 bases and J dropped 2; count of bases not matched to a gene: 12. Germline V CDR1 and CDR2: SGDLS, YYNGEE. For the CDR3, the DNA is TGTGCCAGCTGCTCAGACGGGACAGTGGCCTACAATGAGCAGTTCTTC. Protein: CASCSDGTVAYNEQFF.

This clone was counted once. The chain is built from TRBV5-6 and TRBJ1-2, with D unclear. With 4 bases removed from V and 0 bases from J, the gap between germline ends came to 10 bases. The CDR3 has 14 amino acids. CDR1 SGHDT and CDR2 YYEEEE come from the germline V gene. CDR3 protein: CASSLGSSNYGYTF. The DNA for the CDR3 is TGTGCCAGCAGCCTTGGCAGCTCTAACTATGGCTACACCTTC.

The chain links TRBV10-3 to TRBJ2-7; 8 bases map to TRBD1. J gave up 4 bases and V 8 bases, and 4 bases lay outside the gene matches. There are 12 residues in the CDR3. From germline, CDR1 is ENHRY and CDR2 SYGVKD. This chain's CDR3 is CAIGQGGYEQYF. The DNA of the CDR3 is TGTGCCATCGGACAGGGAGGTTACGAGCAGTACTTC.

This chain connects TRBV29-1 to TRBJ2-7; unclear D gene. V lost 4 bases to trimming and J lost 0 bases, with 13 bases between them. Germline assignment: CDR1 SQVTM and CDR2 ANQGSEA. This CDR3 is 14 amino acids long. The CDR3 DNA is TGCAGCGTTGCCCCCGACATCCCCTCCTACGAGCAGTACTTC. Its translation is CSVAPDIPSYEQYF.

CDR3 in amino acids: CASSSRLAGGVHEQFF. The CDR3 nucleotides read TGTGCCAGCAGCTCGAGACTAGCGGGAGGGGTCCATGAGCAGTTCTTC. The chain is built from TRBV7-9 and TRBJ2-1; TRBD2 agrees at 14 bases. The CDR3 runs to 16 residues. V shed 4 bases, J shed 8 bases, and the junction held 7 bases outside the gene matches. CDR1 and CDR2 (germline): SEHNR, FQNEAQ (reference sequence).

Only a few counts were recorded for this clone. The chain uses TRBV19 and TRBJ2-2, with TRBD1 matching 10 bases. The V gene's germline CDR1 is LNHDA and CDR2 SQIVND (reference sequence). After removal of 6 bases from V and 7 bases from J, the junction contained 5 bases not matched to a gene. CDR3 length equals 14 residues. As DNA, the CDR3 is TGTGCCAGTAGGGATGGGGACAGGGGCGGGGAGCTGTTTTTT. Encoded protein: CASRDGDRGGELFF.

The genes are TRBV27 and TRBJ2-1; 8 bases match TRBD2. With 4 bases clipped from V and 7 bases from J, the junction kept 12 bases outside the gene matches. This CDR3 comprises 16 residues. CDR1 and CDR2 (germline): MNHEY, SMNVEV (reference sequence). CDR3 nucleotides: TGTGCCAGCAGTTGGAAGCGGGAGTCCTCGTGGAATGAGCAGTTCTTC. The encoded protein is CASSWKRESSWNEQFF.

This chain uses TRBV7-9 with TRBJ2-7; TRBD2 matches 9 bases. V trimming: 3 bases; J trimming: 6 bases; junction bases outside the gene matches: 9. This CDR3 spans 15 amino acids. The germline gives CDR1 SEHNR, CDR2 FQNEAQ (reference sequence). The CDR3 spells CASSFWREGRIEQYF. The CDR3, as DNA: TGTGCCAGCAGCTTTTGGCGGGAGGGCCGTATCGAGCAGTACTTC.

This clone was observed a single time. The chain has TRBV27 and TRBJ2-1, with D unresolved. CDR1 is MNHEY, CDR2 SMNVEV, per germline (reference sequence). This CDR3 comprises 17 residues. V lost 5 bases and J 0 bases, leaving 17 bases between the germline ends. CDR3 in amino acids: CASSAWISSVSYNEQFF. The DNA of the CDR3 is TGTGCCAGCAGTGCGTGGATTTCGTCAGTCTCCTACAATGAGCAGTTCTTC.

The chain joins TRBV7-2 to TRBJ2-1, with D maybe TRBD1 (5 bases). Germline assignment: CDR1 SGHTA and CDR2 FQGNSA. CDR3 length: 13 amino acids. V gave up 1 base and J gave up 6 bases, with 7 bases separating them. CDR3 DNA: TGTGCCAGCAGCTTAGGCAGGGCCAATGAGCAGTTCTTC. Translation: CASSLGRANEQFF.

The chain links TRBV4-3 to TRBJ2-1; D assignment may be TRBD1 or TRBD2 (5 bases each). The ends were cut back, 1 base at V and 7 bases at J, with 11 bases in the middle. This CDR3 has 14 amino acids. Germline values: CDR1 LGHNA, CDR2 YSLEER. CDR3: CASSQVWGTNEQFF. CDR3 coding DNA: TGCGCCAGCAGCCAAGTGTGGGGGACGAATGAGCAGTTCTTC.

Comment on this clone: Other DNA sequences within the sample encode an identical CDR3. V usage is TRBV4-1 and J usage is TRBJ2-7, with a tentative D call TRBD1 (6 bases). CDR1 and CDR2 (germline): MGHRA, YSYEKL. The CDR3 length is 14 residues. The germline V and J ends were trimmed by 1 base and 3 bases, with 10 bases remaining between them. CDR3 bases: TGCGCCAGCAGCCAAGTCGGACAGTTCTACGAGCAGTACTTC. Translation: CASSQVGQFYEQYF.

J is TRBJ2-1 and V is TRBV4-1; 8 bases fit TRBD2. CDR1 is MGHRA and CDR2 is YSYEKL in the germline V gene. This CDR3 has 15 residues. V gave up 1 base and J gave up 9 bases; unmatched junction bases: 8. CDR3 sequence (DNA): TGCGCCAGCAGCCAAGCGGTCCTTCGGGGGGGTGAGCAGTTCTTC. Translating it yields CASSQAVLRGGEQFF.

The chain employs TRBV21-1 and TRBJ2-2; the table assigns TRBD2, which was not confirmed against the DNA. TRBV21-1 is an annotated pseudogene. The CDR3 length is 17 residues. CDR3 loop: CASSTRKAATNTGELFF. The CDR3, as DNA: TGTGCCAGCAGTACGAGGAAAGCAGCTACGAACACCGGGGAGCTGTTTTTT.

In this sample, this clone turned up a few times. The rearrangement joins TRBV5-1 to TRBJ2-7; D perhaps matches TRBD1 (6 bases). Germline CDR1 reads SGHRS; CDR2 reads YFSETQ. V was shortened by 3 bases and J by 2 bases, with 15 bases between the two germline ends. The CDR3 is 15 amino acids. Here the CDR3 DNA reads TGCGCCAGCAGCTCCCAGGGGACGAACACCTACGAGCAGTACTTC. Protein sequence: CASSSQGTNTYEQYF.

About this clone: Other DNA sequences in the sample encode the same CDR3. This chain connects TRBV9 to TRBJ2-1; TRBD2 aligns across 9 bases. Germline loops: CDR1 SGDLS, CDR2 YYNGEE. V lost 1 base to trimming and J lost 2 bases; unmatched junction nucleotides: 1. The CDR3 has 15 residues. CDR3 nucleotides: TGTGCCAGCAGCGTAACTAGCGGGCCCTACAATGAGCAGTTCTTC. Its protein is CASSVTSGPYNEQFF.

This clone was seen once. An end of the junction differs from the germline gene, which may be a read error. V is TRBV29-1 and J is TRBJ1-2, with D tentatively TRBD1 (5 bases). Germline CDR1 and CDR2: SQVTM and ANQGSEA. The CDR3 is made up of 11 amino acids. This chain's CDR3 is CSGGSNYGYTF. The CDR3 coding sequence is TGTTCGGGGGGGTCTAACTATGGCTACACCTTC.

The chain joins TRBV2 to TRBJ2-3, with D perhaps matching TRBD1 (6 bases). Germline CDR1 SNHLY, CDR2 FYNNEI. This CDR3 spans 13 amino acids. The V end lost 6 bases, the J end lost 2 bases, and 9 bases lay between the germline ends. CDR3 coding DNA: TGTGCCAGCAGACGGACAGCCACAGATACGCAGTATTTT. Translation: CASRRTATDTQYF.

The chain is built from TRBV27 and TRBJ2-2; TRBD1 is a possible D gene (5 bases). Deletions cut 0 bases from V and 7 bases from J, with 12 bases between. Looked up from germline, CDR1 is MNHEY and CDR2 is SMNVEV (reference sequence). This CDR3 has 15 residues. The CDR3 bases are TGTGCCAGCAGTTTATCGACAGTGGGTGACGGGGAGCTGTTTTTT. Translation gives CASSLSTVGDGELFF.

The rearrangement joins TRBV19 to TRBJ1-1; TRBD1 matches 8 bases. The CDR3 is 15 amino acids. V lost 7 bases and J lost 5; bases outside the gene matches: 12. Germline CDR1 reads LNHDA; CDR2 reads SQIVND (reference sequence). CDR3 in amino acids: CASTKDRDSRTEAFF. In nucleotides, the CDR3 is TGTGCCAGTACGAAGGACAGGGATTCGAGGACTGAAGCTTTCTTT.

This chain links TRBV15 with TRBJ2-7; TRBD1 might be the D (6 bases). The V end was cut by 1 base, the J end by 4 bases, with 14 bases between. The CDR3 covers 15 residues. Germline V CDR1 and CDR2: LNHNV, YYDKDF (reference sequence). The CDR3 coding sequence is TGTGCCACCAGCAGAGGGGACCCTAGGGGGTACGAGCAGTACTTC. This codes for CATSRGDPRGYEQYF.

This chain connects TRBV7-8 to TRBJ1-5, with 7 bases fitting TRBD1. The CDR3 sequence is 14 residues long. The trim removed 3 bases at V and 3 bases at J, leaving 2 bases unmatched. Germline CDR1 and CDR2: SGHVS and FQNEAQ. CDR3 sequence reads: CASSFTGVNQPQHF. The CDR3 DNA reads as TGTGCCAGCAGCTTCACAGGGGTCAATCAGCCCCAGCATTTT.

The V and J genes are TRBV19 and TRBJ2-1; D remains unclear. There are 13 residues in the CDR3. The ends were cut back, 3 bases at V and 4 bases at J, with 7 bases in the middle. Germline-derived CDR1 and CDR2 are LNHDA and SQIVND (reference sequence). The DNA for the CDR3 is TGTGCCAGTAGTATTACTGAATACAATGAGCAGTTCTTC. It codes for CASSITEYNEQFF.

In regard to this clone: Other DNA sequences in the sample encode the same CDR3. The chain uses TRBV7-9 and TRBJ2-1, with 9 bases fitting TRBD2. CDR1 is SEHNR and CDR2 is FQNEAQ in the germline V gene (reference sequence). V dropped 3 bases and J dropped 3; count of bases not matched to a gene: 3. The CDR3 runs to 15 residues. The CDR3 DNA follows: TGTGCCAGCAGCTTGCTAGCGGGGATCTACAATGAGCAGTTCTTC. Amino acid sequence: CASSLLAGIYNEQFF.

Details on this clone: Other DNA sequences of this sample code for an identical CDR3. This chain uses TRBV9 with TRBJ1-1; tentative D call: TRBD1 (5 bases). Trimming took off 4 bases at V and 1 base at J, with 8 bases between the two ends. The CDR3 is 13 amino acids. Per the germline V gene, CDR1 is SGDLS and CDR2 is YYNGEE. The CDR3 DNA reads as TGTGCCAGCAGCAGCACAGGGAACACTGAAGCTTTCTTT. Translation: CASSSTGNTEAFF. The whole variable domain, remainder taken from reference TRBV9 and TRBJ1-1, is DSGVTQTPKHLITATGQRVTLRCSPRSGDLSVYWYQQSLDQGLQFLIQYYNGEERAKGNILERFSAQQFPDLHSELNLSSLELGDSALYFCASSSTGNTEAFFGQGTRLTVV.

The V gene is TRBV28, the J gene TRBJ1-1; 7 bases map to TRBD1. Germline V CDR1 and CDR2: MDHEN, SYDVKM. V was pared by 3 bases and J by 1 base, with 2 bases of the junction left unmatched. The CDR3 has 14 residues. The CDR3 bases are TGTGCCAGCAGTTTCCGGACAGGGAACACTGAAGCTTTCTTT. Amino acids: CASSFRTGNTEAFF.